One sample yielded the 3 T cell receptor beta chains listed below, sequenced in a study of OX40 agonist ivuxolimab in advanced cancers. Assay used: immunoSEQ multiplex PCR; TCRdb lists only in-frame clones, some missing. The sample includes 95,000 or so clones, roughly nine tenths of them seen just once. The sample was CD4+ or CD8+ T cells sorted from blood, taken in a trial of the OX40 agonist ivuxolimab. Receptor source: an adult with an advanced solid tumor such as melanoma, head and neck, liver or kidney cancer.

Here the CDR3 DNA reads TGTGCCAGCATGGAACTAGACGAGCAGTACTTC. It translates to CASMELDEQYF. This sequence joins TRBV6-1 and TRBJ2-7, with D perhaps TRBD2 (5 bases). Trimming removed 7 bases from V and 5 bases from J, with 9 bases in between. The CDR3 runs to 11 residues. Germline values: CDR1 MNHNS, CDR2 SASEGT.

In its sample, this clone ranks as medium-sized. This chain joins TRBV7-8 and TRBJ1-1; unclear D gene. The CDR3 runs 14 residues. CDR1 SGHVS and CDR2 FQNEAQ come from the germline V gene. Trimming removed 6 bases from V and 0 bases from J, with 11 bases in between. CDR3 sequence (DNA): TGTGCCAGCAGTCAATTCCGGGTGAACACTGAAGCTTTCTTT. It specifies CASSQFRVNTEAFF.

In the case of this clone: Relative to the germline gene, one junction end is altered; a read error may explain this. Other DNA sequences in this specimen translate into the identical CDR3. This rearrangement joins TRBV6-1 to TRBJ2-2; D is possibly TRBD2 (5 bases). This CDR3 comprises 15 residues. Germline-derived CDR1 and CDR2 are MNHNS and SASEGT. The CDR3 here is CASSALETNTGELFF. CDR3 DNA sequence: TGTGCCAGCAGTGCTCTGGAGACCAACACCGGGGAGTTGTTTTTT.